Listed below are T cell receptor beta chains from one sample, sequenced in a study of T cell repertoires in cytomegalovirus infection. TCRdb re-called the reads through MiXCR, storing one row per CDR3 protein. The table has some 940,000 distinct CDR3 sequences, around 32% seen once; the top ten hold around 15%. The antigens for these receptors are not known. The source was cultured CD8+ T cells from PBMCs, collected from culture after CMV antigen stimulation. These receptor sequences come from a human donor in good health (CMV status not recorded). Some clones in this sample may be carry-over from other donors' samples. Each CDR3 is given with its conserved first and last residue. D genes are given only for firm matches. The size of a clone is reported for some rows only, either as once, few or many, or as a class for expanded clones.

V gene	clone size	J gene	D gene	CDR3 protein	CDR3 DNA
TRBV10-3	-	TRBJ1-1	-	CAISGWNSTEAFF	TGTGCCATCAGTGGTTGGAATTCCACTGAAGCTTTCTTT
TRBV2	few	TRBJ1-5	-	CASTPGTYKGEPQHF	TGTGCCAGCACTCCCGGGACCTATAAGGGGGAGCCCCAGCATTTT
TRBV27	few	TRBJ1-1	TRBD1	CASLTRQGLNTEAFF	TGTGCCAGCTTGACCCGACAGGGATTGAACACTGAAGCTTTCTTT
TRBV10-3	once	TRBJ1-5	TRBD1	CAISGTVQSQPQHF	TGTGCCATAAGCGGGACAGTACAAAGTCAGCCCCAGCATTTT
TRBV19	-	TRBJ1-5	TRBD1	CASSGEGARNQPQHF	TGTGCCAGTAGTGGTGAGGGGGCACGGAATCAGCCCCAGCATTTT
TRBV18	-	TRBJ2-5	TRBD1	CASSPTIRDRGIETQYF	TGTGCCAGCTCACCTACCATCCGGGACAGGGGAATTGAGACCCAGTACTTC
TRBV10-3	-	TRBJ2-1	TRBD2	CALRSGRYNEQFF	TGTGCCCTCCGTAGCGGGCGCTACAATGAGCAGTTCTTC
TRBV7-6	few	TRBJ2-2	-	CASSFRGQTGELFF	TGTGCCAGCAGCTTCAGGGGCCAAACCGGGGAGCTGTTTTTT
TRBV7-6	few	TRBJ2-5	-	CASSWSPAAFQETQYF	TGTGCCAGCAGCTGGTCCCCGGCAGCGTTCCAAGAGACCCAGTACTTC
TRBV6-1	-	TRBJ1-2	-	CASSPYRDSYYGYTF	TGTGCCAGCAGTCCGTACAGGGACTCCTACTATGGCTACACCTTC
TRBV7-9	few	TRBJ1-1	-	CASSPTQGTRNEAFF	TGTGCCAGCAGCCCGACCCAGGGGACAAGAAATGAAGCTTTCTTT
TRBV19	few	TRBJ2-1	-	CASTPTNSYNEQFF	TGTGCCAGTACCCCCACCAACTCCTACAATGAGCAGTTCTTC
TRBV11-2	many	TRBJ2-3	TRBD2	CASSLDGRLAGNTDTQYF	TGTGCCAGCAGCTTAGATGGGAGGTTAGCGGGGAACACAGATACGCAGTATTTT
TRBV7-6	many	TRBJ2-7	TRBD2	CASTLDVPPSGSGEQYF	TGTGCCAGCACCCTCGATGTTCCCCCTAGCGGTTCCGGGGAGCAGTACTTC
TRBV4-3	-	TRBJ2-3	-	CASSQDAPGRDTQYF	TGCGCCAGCAGCCAAGATGCTCCAGGGAGAGATACGCAGTATTTT
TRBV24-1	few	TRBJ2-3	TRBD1	CATSDPTGGITDTQYF	TGTGCCACCAGTGATCCAACAGGGGGCATCACAGATACGCAGTATTTT
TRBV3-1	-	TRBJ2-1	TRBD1	CASTLTGDGNGEQFF	TGTGCCAGCACCCTAACAGGGGATGGTAACGGTGAGCAGTTCTTC
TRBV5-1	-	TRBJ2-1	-	CASSLAVARDEQFF	TGCGCCAGCAGCTTGGCAGTAGCGCGGGATGAGCAGTTCTTC
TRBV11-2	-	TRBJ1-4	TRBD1	CASSLEAGGIEKLFF	TGTGCCAGCAGCTTAGAGGCAGGGGGAATTGAAAAACTGTTTTTT
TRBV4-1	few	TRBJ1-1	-	CASSQDKNREAFF	TGCGCCAGCAGCCAAGATAAGAATCGGGAAGCTTTCTTT
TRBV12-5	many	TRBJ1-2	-	CASGTGRGGYTF	TGTGCTAGTGGTACAGGGCGGGGTGGCTACACCTTC
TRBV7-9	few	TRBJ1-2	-	CASSLGGKGGYTF	TGTGCCAGCAGCTTGGGCGGGAAAGGTGGCTACACCTTC
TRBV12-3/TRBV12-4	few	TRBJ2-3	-	CATSGKGGTDTQYF	TGTGCCACCTCAGGGAAGGGGGGCACAGATACGCAGTATTTT
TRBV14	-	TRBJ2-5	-	CASSQRVGDQYF	TGTGCCAGCAGCCAAAGGGTTGGGGACCAGTACTTC
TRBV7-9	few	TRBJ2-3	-	CASSLLPGDTQYF	TGTGCCAGCAGCTTACTCCCGGGAGATACGCAGTATTTT
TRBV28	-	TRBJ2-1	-	CASSRGVTSYNEQFF	TGTGCCAGCAGCCGAGGGGTAACCTCCTACAATGAGCAGTTCTTC
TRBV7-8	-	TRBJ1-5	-	CASSSRDTDQPQHF	TGTGCCAGCAGCTCCCGGGACACGGATCAGCCCCAGCATTTT
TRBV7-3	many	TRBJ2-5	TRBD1	CASSSGQGRGETQYF	TGTGCCAGCAGTTCGGGACAGGGGAGGGGAGAGACCCAGTACTTC
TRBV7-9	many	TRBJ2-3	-	CASSFNGGGTDTQYF	TGTGCCAGCAGCTTTAACGGAGGGGGCACAGATACGCAGTATTTT
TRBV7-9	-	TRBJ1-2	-	CASSLGAEVIYGYTF	TGTGCCAGCAGCTTAGGGGCGGAAGTAATCTATGGCTACACCTTC
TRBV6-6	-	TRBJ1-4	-	CASSYSNDGAEEKLFF	TGTGCCAGCAGTTACTCGAATGACGGGGCGGAGGAAAAACTGTTTTTT
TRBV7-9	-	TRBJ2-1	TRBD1	CASSQGVPRSYNEQFF	TGTGCCAGCAGCCAGGGGGTTCCCCGCTCCTACAATGAGCAGTTCTTC
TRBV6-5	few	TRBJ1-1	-	CASSLNRDILTEAFF	TGTGCCAGCAGTCTCAATAGAGACATTTTGACTGAAGCTTTCTTT
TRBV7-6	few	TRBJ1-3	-	CASSFRNDRRSGNTIYF	TGTGCCAGCAGCTTCCGCAACGACAGGCGCTCTGGAAACACCATATATTTT
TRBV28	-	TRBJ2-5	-	CASSLGSQQTQYF	TGTGCCAGCAGTTTAGGGTCTCAACAGACCCAGTACTTC
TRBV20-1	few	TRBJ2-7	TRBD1	CSARGLGQGSYEQYF	TGCAGTGCTAGAGGGTTGGGACAGGGCTCCTACGAGCAGTACTTC
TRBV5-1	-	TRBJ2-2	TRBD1	CASSLTSGQARNGELFF	TGCGCCAGCAGCTTAACCTCCGGACAGGCAAGGAACGGGGAGCTGTTTTTT
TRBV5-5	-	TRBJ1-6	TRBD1	CASSSDWGTATFNSPLHF	TGTGCCAGCAGCTCCGACTGGGGGACAGCAACTTTTAATTCACCCCTCCACTTT
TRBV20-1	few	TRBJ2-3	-	CSARDWGLAVGDTQYF	TGCAGTGCTAGAGATTGGGGGCTAGCGGTGGGAGATACGCAGTATTTT
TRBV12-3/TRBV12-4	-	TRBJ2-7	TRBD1	CASSLEPGQGIYEQYF	TGTGCCAGCAGTTTGGAGCCGGGACAGGGGATCTACGAGCAGTACTTC
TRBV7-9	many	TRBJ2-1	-	CASSPLRTAYNEQFF	TGTGCCAGCAGCCCCTTACGGACCGCCTACAATGAGCAGTTCTTC
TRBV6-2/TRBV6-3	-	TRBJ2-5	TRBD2	CASSYSRLAGANQETQYF	TGTGCCAGCAGTTACTCGCGGCTAGCGGGGGCCAACCAAGAGACCCAGTACTTC
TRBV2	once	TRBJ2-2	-	CASKEQGKSTGELFF	TGTGCCAGCAAGGAACAGGGAAAGAGTACCGGGGAGCTGTTTTTT
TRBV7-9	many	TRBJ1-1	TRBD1	CASSSTEGQGNTEAFF	TGTGCCAGCAGCTCCACCGAGGGACAGGGAAACACTGAAGCTTTCTTT
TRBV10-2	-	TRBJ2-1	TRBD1	CASSVLQGEGNEQFF	TGCGCCAGCAGTGTCTTACAGGGGGAAGGGAATGAGCAGTTCTTC
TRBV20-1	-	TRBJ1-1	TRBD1	CSAFSQGRTEAFF	TGCAGTGCCTTCTCACAGGGGAGGACTGAAGCTTTCTTT
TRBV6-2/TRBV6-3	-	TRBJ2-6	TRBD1	CASTSGQAFSGANVLTF	TGTGCCAGCACCTCGGGACAGGCCTTCTCTGGGGCCAACGTCCTGACTTTC